This entry lists 32 T cell receptor beta chains sequenced from one sample in a study of T cells after posttransplantation cyclophosphamide. This table comes from immunoSEQ multiplex PCR, and its TCRdb copy is limited to in-frame clones, with some not included. The sample includes approximately 52,000 clones, more than 70% of them seen just once. Sequencing input: PBMCs. The receptor source for this set is a man between 25 and 39 years old with a blood cancer, CMV-positive, and with a related stem cell donor.

This clone was seen only once. The chain links TRBV28 to TRBJ2-3; D gene unclear. Looked up from germline, CDR1 is MDHEN and CDR2 is SYDVKM. This CDR3 has 13 amino acids. Trimming took off 4 bases at V and 10 bases at J, with 15 bases between the two ends. The CDR3 nucleotides read TGTGCCAGCAGTTCCCAGGTCCAGGTGGCGCAGTATTTT. It is translated as CASSSQVQVAQYF.

The chain couples TRBV6-1 to TRBJ1-5, with D tentatively TRBD1 (6 bases). V gave up 4 bases and J gave up 3 bases, with 7 bases separating them. Germline V lookup: CDR1 MNHNS, CDR2 SASEGT. The length of the CDR3 is 13 residues. The CDR3 region has the DNA TGTGCCAGCAGTGGGACAGACAATCAGCCCCAGCATTTT. Its translation is CASSGTDNQPQHF.

This chain joins TRBV19 and TRBJ1-1; TRBD1 matches at 8 bases. Germline trimming cut 9 bases from V and 3 bases from J; bases unmatched to any gene: 18. The germline V gene has CDR1 LNHDA and CDR2 SQIVND (reference sequence). CDR3 length: 17 residues. CDR3 nucleotides: TGTGCCAGCCTCAACCGAAACTCCAGGGGGCGCGACACTGAAGCTTTCTTT. This codes for CASLNRNSRGRDTEAFF.

This sequence joins TRBV29-1 and TRBJ1-1; 10 bases agree with TRBD1. Germline loops: CDR1 SQVTM, CDR2 ANQGSEA. The CDR3 has 14 residues. V lost 3 bases to trimming and J lost 8 bases; unmatched junction nucleotides: 9. The CDR3 DNA sequence: TGCAGCGTTGATACCGGGACAGGGGTCCCCGAAGCTTTCTTT. Its translation: CSVDTGTGVPEAFF.

The chain combines TRBV11-2 with TRBJ2-1; 7 nucleotides agree with TRBD1. This CDR3 region has 15 residues. In germline, CDR1 is SGHAT, CDR2 FQNNGV. The trim removed 3 bases at V and 3 bases at J, leaving 5 bases unmatched. The CDR3 protein is CASSLNRGSYNEQFF. The CDR3 DNA follows: TGTGCCAGCAGCTTGAACAGGGGTAGCTACAATGAGCAGTTCTTC.

The chain recombines TRBV5-1 with TRBJ2-7; 12 bases are shared with TRBD2. CDR1 is SGHRS, CDR2 YFSETQ, per germline. The CDR3 totals 14 residues. V lost 7 bases, J lost 7 bases, and 9 bases stayed unmatched. The CDR3 is CASGRLAGADEQYF. The CDR3 DNA sequence: TGCGCCAGCGGGCGACTAGCGGGAGCGGATGAGCAGTACTTC.

The chain employs TRBV5-1 and TRBJ2-1; D unclear. CDR3 length: 15 amino acids. V lost 2 bases and J 4 bases, leaving 13 bases between the germline ends. Germline values: CDR1 SGHRS, CDR2 YFSETQ. The CDR3 sequence: CASSFAPETYNEQFF. In DNA, the CDR3 is TGCGCCAGCAGCTTTGCTCCCGAGACATACAATGAGCAGTTCTTC.

The chain has TRBV9 and TRBJ2-3, with D maybe TRBD2 (5 bases). Trimming took off 3 bases at V and 1 base at J, with 12 bases between the two ends. Germline V gene lookup returns CDR1 SGDLS and CDR2 YYNGEE. The CDR3 contains 15 residues. The CDR3 reads CASSESGFGTDTQYF. DNA for the CDR3: TGTGCCAGCAGCGAGTCGGGATTTGGCACAGATACGCAGTATTTT.

The gene calls are TRBV27 and TRBJ2-7; D is uncertain. Germline assignment: CDR1 MNHEY and CDR2 SMNVEV (reference sequence). The CDR3 covers 15 residues. V was shortened by 3 bases and J by 3 bases, with 15 bases between the two germline ends. CDR3 sequence: CASSFFSGSNYEQYF. The CDR3 DNA is TGTGCCAGCAGTTTCTTTTCGGGTTCAAACTACGAGCAGTACTTC.

The V and J genes are TRBV30 and TRBJ1-2, with 9 nucleotides matching TRBD1. Trimming at V came to 3 bases and at J to 5 bases, leaving 13 bases not matched to a gene. Per germline, CDR1 GTSNPN and CDR2 SVGIG (reference sequence). The CDR3 contains 16 residues. Here the CDR3 DNA reads TGTGCCTGGAGGAGAGCCGGGACAGGGATTGGTTATGGCTACACCTTC. This gives the protein CAWRRAGTGIGYGYTF. Together with reference TRBV30 and TRBJ1-2, the CDR3 gives the full variable domain: SQTIHQWPATLVQPVGSPLSLECTVEGTSNPNLYWYRQAAGRGLQLLFYSVGIGQISSEVPQNLSASRPQDRQFILSSKKLLLSDSGFYLCAWRRAGTGIGYGYTFGSGTRLTVV.

A few counts support this clone. This chain connects TRBV19 to TRBJ2-1; tentatively, D is TRBD2 (5 bases). V lost 3 bases to trimming and J lost 8 bases, with 17 bases between them. CDR1 is LNHDA and CDR2 is SQIVND in the germline V gene (reference sequence). The length of the CDR3 is 15 residues. This CDR3 is CASSILLREADEQFF. CDR3 nucleotides: TGTGCCAGTAGTATTCTTTTGCGCGAAGCGGATGAGCAGTTCTTC.

The rearrangement uses TRBV7-2 and TRBJ1-4, with D unclear. V gave up 5 bases and J gave up 8 bases, with 12 bases separating them. CDR3 length equals 13 residues. Germline assignment: CDR1 SGHTA and CDR2 FQGNSA. CDR3: CASSHVGAEKLFF. The DNA for the CDR3 is TGTGCCAGCAGCCATGTAGGAGCGGAAAAACTGTTTTTT.

This sequence joins TRBV5-1 and TRBJ2-7; TRBD1 is a possible D gene (6 bases). V was clipped by 0 bases and J by 4 bases, with 11 bases between them. CDR1 SGHRS and CDR2 YFSETQ come from the germline V gene. This CDR3 has 14 amino acids. As DNA, the CDR3 is TGCGCCAGCAGCTTGGGGACAGCTCTTTACGAGCAGTACTTC. This sequence encodes CASSLGTALYEQYF.

This chain links TRBV7-2 with TRBJ2-1; 8 bases line up with TRBD2. This CDR3 region has 16 residues. Germline assignment: CDR1 SGHTA and CDR2 FQGNSA. V gave up 3 bases and J gave up 5 bases; unmatched junction bases: 9. The chain's CDR3 is CASSFPFSGTNNEQFF. In DNA, the CDR3 is TGTGCCAGCAGCTTCCCGTTTAGCGGGACTAACAATGAGCAGTTCTTC. The entire variable domain, with the rest obtained from reference TRBV7-2 and TRBJ2-1, is as follows: GAGVSQSPSNKVTEKGKDVELRCDPISGHTALYWYRQSLGQGLEFLIYFQGNSAPDKSGLPSDRFSAERTGGSVSTLTIQRTQQEDSAVYLCASSFPFSGTNNEQFFGPGTRLTVL.

J is TRBJ2-2 and V is TRBV5-4, with D tentatively TRBD2 (6 bases). This CDR3 comprises 15 residues. The germline gives CDR1 SGHNT, CDR2 YYREEE (reference sequence). V lost 4 bases, J lost 4 bases, and 14 bases lay in between. The chain's CDR3 is CASSGQGGSTGELFF. The CDR3 DNA sequence: TGTGCCAGCAGCGGGCAGGGAGGTAGCACCGGGGAGCTGTTTTTT.

The DNA for the CDR3 is TGTGCCAGCAGTGCTCAGGGGAGTGGCACTGAAGCTTTCTTT. Its translation: CASSAQGSGTEAFF. The J gene is TRBJ1-1, the V gene TRBV6-1, with D possibly matching TRBD1 (6 bases). From germline, CDR1 is MNHNS and CDR2 SASEGT. CDR3 length: 14 residues. V lost 4 bases and J 4 bases, leaving 13 bases between the germline ends.

This sequence joins TRBV7-9 and TRBJ2-1, with 11 bases lining up with TRBD2. V lost 3 bases, J lost 8 bases, and 12 bases stayed unmatched. This CDR3 comprises 17 residues. Germline V gene data show CDR1 as SEHNR and CDR2 as FQNEAQ (reference sequence). CDR3 region: CASSFPDSGRAVDEQFF. The CDR3 nucleotides read TGTGCCAGCAGCTTTCCCGATAGCGGGAGGGCCGTGGATGAGCAGTTCTTC.

The sample holds one count of this clone. The chain has TRBV7-3 and TRBJ2-3, with 8 bases fitting TRBD2. J gave up 0 bases and V 5 bases, and 1 base lay outside the gene matches. The CDR3 loop spans 14 amino acids. Germline assignment: CDR1 SGHTA and CDR2 FQGTGA. The CDR3 bases are TGTGCCAGCAGCCCTAGCGGGAGCACAGATACGCAGTATTTT. Amino acids: CASSPSGSTDTQYF.

The gene calls are TRBV30 and TRBJ1-2; D perhaps matches TRBD1 (5 bases). V lost 8 bases and J lost 2, with 15 bases in between. The CDR3 is made up of 13 amino acids. Germline CDR1 is GTSNPN and CDR2 is SVGIG (reference sequence). CDR3 amino acids: CAEGGGGNYGYTF. The CDR3 nucleotides are TGTGCCGAAGGCGGGGGGGGGAACTATGGCTACACCTTC.

J is TRBJ2-3 and V is TRBV14; the D gene is possibly TRBD2 (5 bases). CDR3 length: 16 amino acids. Between the trimmed V and J ends, which lost 1 base and 2 bases, there was a span of 13 bases. The germline CDR1 and CDR2 sequences are SGHDN and FVKESK. The CDR3 loop reads CASSQGFGLATDTQYF. CDR3 sequence (DNA): TGTGCCAGCAGCCAAGGATTCGGACTTGCCACAGATACGCAGTATTTT.

V and J are TRBV28 and TRBJ2-4; TRBD1 matches 9 bases. This CDR3 has 16 residues. Unmatched junction bases numbered 9, after V lost 7 bases and J lost 2 bases. The germline CDR1 and CDR2 sequences are MDHEN and SYDVKM. CDR3: CASTTTGGFPKNIQYF. CDR3 DNA sequence: TGTGCCAGCACCACGACAGGGGGTTTTCCCAAAAACATTCAGTACTTC.

This clone showed up just once. V gene TRBV5-1 combines with J gene TRBJ1-1; D is undetermined. Trimming pared 4 bases from V and 3 bases from J, leaving 13 bases between. Per the germline V gene, CDR1 is SGHRS and CDR2 is YFSETQ. CDR3 length: 14 residues. This CDR3 is CASSAGMGDTEAFF. Here the CDR3 DNA reads TGCGCCAGCAGCGCGGGAATGGGAGACACTGAAGCTTTCTTT.

CDR3 protein: CATSRDKGTTGDPYEQYF. The DNA for the CDR3 is TGTGCCACCAGCAGAGATAAAGGCACCACAGGGGACCCCTACGAGCAGTACTTC. This rearrangement joins TRBV15 to TRBJ2-7; 7 positions match TRBD1. This CDR3 comprises 18 residues. CDR1 is LNHNV and CDR2 is YYDKDF in the germline V gene (reference sequence). J lost 2 bases, V lost 0 bases, and 13 bases had no gene match.

The chain has TRBV30 and TRBJ1-2; D unclear. Looked up from germline, CDR1 is GTSNPN and CDR2 is SVGIG (reference sequence). The CDR3 runs to 14 residues. V dropped 2 bases and J dropped 1 base, with 11 bases sitting between them. CDR3 in DNA: TGTGCCTGGAGTAATGGCGGGGTTAACTATGGCTACACCTTC. Translation gives CAWSNGGVNYGYTF.

The rearrangement joins TRBV11-2 to TRBJ2-3; 11 bases are shared with TRBD2. Trimming cost V 3 bases and J 4 bases; bases outside gene matches: 9. The CDR3 runs to 17 residues. The germline gives CDR1 SGHAT, CDR2 FQNNGV. The CDR3: CASSLYSGRVSADTQYF. DNA for the CDR3: TGTGCCAGCAGCTTGTATAGCGGGAGGGTCAGCGCAGATACGCAGTATTTT.

The chain links TRBV5-1 to TRBJ2-2, with 10 positions matching TRBD1. Germline V gene sequence: CDR1 SGHRS, CDR2 YFSETQ. The CDR3 has 15 residues. The ends lost 4 bases at V and 6 bases at J; junction bases unmatched: 6. As DNA, the CDR3 is TGCGCCAGCAGCATGACAGGGGGCAGGCCCGGGGAGCTGTTTTTT. Translated, it gives CASSMTGGRPGELFF.

This chain uses TRBV2 with TRBJ2-7; 10 bases are shared with TRBD2. The germline V gene encodes CDR1 SNHLY and CDR2 FYNNEI. The trim removed 7 bases at V and 1 base at J, leaving 4 bases unmatched. The CDR3 loop spans 14 amino acids. The CDR3 reads CASKFSGGSYEQYF. The CDR3 DNA reads as TGTGCCAGCAAGTTTAGCGGGGGGTCCTACGAGCAGTACTTC.

The V call is TRBV12-5, the J call TRBJ2-1, with TRBD2 matching 7 bases. The V segment lost 4 bases and the J segment 5 bases; nucleotides outside the gene matches: 5. Per the germline V gene, CDR1 is LGHNT and CDR2 is FRNRAP. This CDR3 has 14 residues. The CDR3 region is CASGWREWNNEQFF. CDR3 DNA sequence: TGTGCTAGTGGTTGGCGGGAGTGGAACAATGAGCAGTTCTTC. The whole variable domain, remainder taken from reference TRBV12-5 and TRBJ2-1, is DARVTQTPRHKVTEMGQEVTMRCQPILGHNTVFWYRQTMMQGLELLAYFRNRAPLDDSGMPKDRFSAEMPDATLATLKIQPSEPRDSAVYFCASGWREWNNEQFFGPGTRLTVL.

The chain recombines TRBV28 with TRBJ2-7, with 7 bases lining up with TRBD1. V was clipped by 11 bases and J by 3 bases; unmatched bases: 10. Per germline, CDR1 MDHEN and CDR2 SYDVKM. The length of the CDR3 is 13 residues. CDR3 loop: CALAAGTDYEQYF. In nucleotides, the CDR3 is TGTGCCTTAGCAGCCGGGACAGACTACGAGCAGTACTTC. Variable domain in full (rest from reference TRBV28 and TRBJ2-7): DVKVTQSSRYLVKRTGEKVFLECVQDMDHENMFWYRQDPGLGLRLIYFSYDVKMKEKGDIPEGYSVSREKKERFSLILESASTNQTSMYLCALAAGTDYEQYFGPGTRLTVT.

The CDR3 DNA reads TGTGCCAGCAGCCTACCGCTCTTCCAAGAGACCCAGTACTTC. It codes for CASSLPLFQETQYF. The chain employs TRBV7-9 and TRBJ2-5; D is ambiguous. Between the trimmed V and J ends, which lost 5 bases and 1 base, there was a span of 11 bases. CDR1 is SEHNR and CDR2 is FQNEAQ in the germline V gene (reference sequence). CDR3 length: 14 amino acids.

The chain carries TRBV28 and TRBJ2-1, with a tentative D call TRBD2 (6 bases). V dropped 7 bases and J dropped 0 bases, with 22 bases sitting between them. The CDR3 sequence is 18 residues long. Germline V gene lookup returns CDR1 MDHEN and CDR2 SYDVKM. CDR3 sequence: CASNEMGLPMPSYNEQFF. The DNA for the CDR3 is TGTGCCAGCAATGAAATGGGACTTCCGATGCCCTCCTACAATGAGCAGTTCTTC.

The chain carries TRBV11-2 and TRBJ2-1, with 10 bases aligning to TRBD2. The CDR3 spans 15 residues. From germline, CDR1 is SGHAT and CDR2 FQNNGV. The V segment lost 5 bases and the J segment 10 bases; nucleotides outside the gene matches: 11. CDR3 in amino acids: CASSPKLAGLGEQFF. The CDR3 DNA reads TGTGCCAGCAGCCCTAAACTAGCGGGGCTTGGCGAGCAGTTCTTC.